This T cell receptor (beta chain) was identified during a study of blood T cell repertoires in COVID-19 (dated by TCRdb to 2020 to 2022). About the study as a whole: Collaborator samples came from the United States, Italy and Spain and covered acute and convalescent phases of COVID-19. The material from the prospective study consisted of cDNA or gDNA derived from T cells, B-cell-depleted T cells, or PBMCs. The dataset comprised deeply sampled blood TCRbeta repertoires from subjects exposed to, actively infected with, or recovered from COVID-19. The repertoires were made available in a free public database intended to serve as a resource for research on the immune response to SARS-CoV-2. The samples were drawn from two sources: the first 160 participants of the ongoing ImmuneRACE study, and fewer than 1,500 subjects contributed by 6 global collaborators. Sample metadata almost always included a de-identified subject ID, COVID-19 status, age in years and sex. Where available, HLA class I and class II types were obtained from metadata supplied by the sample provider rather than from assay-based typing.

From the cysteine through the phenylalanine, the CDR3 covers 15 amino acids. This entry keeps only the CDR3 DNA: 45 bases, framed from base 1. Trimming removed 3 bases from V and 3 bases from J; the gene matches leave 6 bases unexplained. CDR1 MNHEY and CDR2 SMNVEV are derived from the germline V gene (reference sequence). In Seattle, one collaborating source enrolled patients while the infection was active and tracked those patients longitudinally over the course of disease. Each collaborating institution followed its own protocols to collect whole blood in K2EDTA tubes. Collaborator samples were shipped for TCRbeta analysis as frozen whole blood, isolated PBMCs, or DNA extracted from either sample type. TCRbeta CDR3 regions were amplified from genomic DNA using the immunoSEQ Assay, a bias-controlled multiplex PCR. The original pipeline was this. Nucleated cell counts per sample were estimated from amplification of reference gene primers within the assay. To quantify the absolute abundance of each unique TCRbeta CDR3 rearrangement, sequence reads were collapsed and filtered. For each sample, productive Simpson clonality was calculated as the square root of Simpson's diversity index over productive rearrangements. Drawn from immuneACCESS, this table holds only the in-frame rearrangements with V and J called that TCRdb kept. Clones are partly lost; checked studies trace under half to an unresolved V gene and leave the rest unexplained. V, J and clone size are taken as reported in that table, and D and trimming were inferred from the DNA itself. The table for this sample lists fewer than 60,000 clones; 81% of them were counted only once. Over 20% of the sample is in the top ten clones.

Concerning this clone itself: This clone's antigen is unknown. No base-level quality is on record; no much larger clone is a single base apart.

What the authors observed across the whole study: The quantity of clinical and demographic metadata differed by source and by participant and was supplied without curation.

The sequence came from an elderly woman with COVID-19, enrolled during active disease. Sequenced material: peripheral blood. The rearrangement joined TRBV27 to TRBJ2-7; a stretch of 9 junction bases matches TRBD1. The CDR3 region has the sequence CASSFSGTGYYEQYF. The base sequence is TGTGCCAGCAGTTTTTCCGGGACAGGGTACTACGAGCAGTACTTC.